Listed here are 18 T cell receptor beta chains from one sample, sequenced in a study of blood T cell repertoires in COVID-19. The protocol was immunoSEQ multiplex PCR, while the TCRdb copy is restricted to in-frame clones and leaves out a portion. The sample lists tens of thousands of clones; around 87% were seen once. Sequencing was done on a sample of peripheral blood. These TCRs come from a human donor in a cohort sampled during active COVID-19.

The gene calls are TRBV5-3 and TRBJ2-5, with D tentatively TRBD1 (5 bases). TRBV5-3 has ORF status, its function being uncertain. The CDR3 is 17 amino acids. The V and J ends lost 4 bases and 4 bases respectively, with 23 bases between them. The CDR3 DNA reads TGTGCCAGAAGCGAACAGGCCTCCGCCAGACAAGGAGAGACCCAGTACTTC. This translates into CARSEQASARQGETQYF.

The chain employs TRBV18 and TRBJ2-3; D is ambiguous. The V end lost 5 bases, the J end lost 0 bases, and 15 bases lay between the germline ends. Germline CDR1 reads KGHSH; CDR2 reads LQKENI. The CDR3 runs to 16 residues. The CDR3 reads CASSAGQASSTDTQYF. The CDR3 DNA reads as TGTGCCAGCTCAGCTGGGCAGGCCTCTAGCACAGATACGCAGTATTTT.

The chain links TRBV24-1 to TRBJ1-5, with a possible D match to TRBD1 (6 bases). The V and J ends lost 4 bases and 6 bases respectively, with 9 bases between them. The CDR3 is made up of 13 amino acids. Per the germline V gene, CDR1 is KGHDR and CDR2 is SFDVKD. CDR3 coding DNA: TGTGCCACCAGTGAAACAGGGTCTCAGCCCCAGCATTTT. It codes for CATSETGSQPQHF.

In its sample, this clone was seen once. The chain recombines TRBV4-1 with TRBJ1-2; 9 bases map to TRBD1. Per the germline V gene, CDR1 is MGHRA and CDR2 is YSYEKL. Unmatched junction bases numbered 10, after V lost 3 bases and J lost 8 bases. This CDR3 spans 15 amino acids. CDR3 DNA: TGCGCCAGCAGCCAGCGGGACAGGGCGAATATAGGCTACACCTTC. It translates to CASSQRDRANIGYTF.

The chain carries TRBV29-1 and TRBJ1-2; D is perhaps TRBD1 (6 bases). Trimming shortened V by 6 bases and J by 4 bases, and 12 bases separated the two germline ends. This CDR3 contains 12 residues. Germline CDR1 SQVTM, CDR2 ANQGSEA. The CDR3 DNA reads TGCAGCGTCGTCACAGGGACCTATGGCTACACCTTC. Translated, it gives CSVVTGTYGYTF.

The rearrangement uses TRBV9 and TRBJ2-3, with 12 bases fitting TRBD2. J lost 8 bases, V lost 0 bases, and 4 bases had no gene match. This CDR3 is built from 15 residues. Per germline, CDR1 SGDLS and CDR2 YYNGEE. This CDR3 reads CASSVGASGGATQYF. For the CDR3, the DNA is TGTGCCAGCAGCGTAGGGGCTAGCGGGGGGGCTACGCAGTATTTT.

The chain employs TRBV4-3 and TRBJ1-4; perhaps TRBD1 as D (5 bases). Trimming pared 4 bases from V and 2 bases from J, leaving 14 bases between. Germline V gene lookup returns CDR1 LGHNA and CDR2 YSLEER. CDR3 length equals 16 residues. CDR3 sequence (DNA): TGCGCCAGCAGCCGGGAAAGGGGATTGACTAATGAAAAACTGTTTTTT. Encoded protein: CASSRERGLTNEKLFF.

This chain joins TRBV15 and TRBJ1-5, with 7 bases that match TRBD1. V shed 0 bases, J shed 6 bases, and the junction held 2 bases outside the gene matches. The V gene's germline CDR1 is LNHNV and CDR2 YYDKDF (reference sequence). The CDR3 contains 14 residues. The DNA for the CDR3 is TGTGCCACCAGCAGAGACAGGGGGGCTCAGCCCCAGCATTTT. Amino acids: CATSRDRGAQPQHF.

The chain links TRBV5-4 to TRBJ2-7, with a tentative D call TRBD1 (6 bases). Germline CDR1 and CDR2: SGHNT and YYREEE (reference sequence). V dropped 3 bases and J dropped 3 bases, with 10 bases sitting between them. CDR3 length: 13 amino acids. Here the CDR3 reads CASSSGQNYEQYF. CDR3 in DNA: TGTGCCAGCAGCTCCGGACAGAACTACGAGCAGTACTTC.

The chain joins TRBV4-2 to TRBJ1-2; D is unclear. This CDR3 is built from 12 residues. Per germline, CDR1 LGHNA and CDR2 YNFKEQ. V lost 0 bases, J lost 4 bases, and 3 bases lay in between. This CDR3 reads CASSQDIYGYTF. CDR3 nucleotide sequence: TGTGCCAGCAGCCAAGACATCTATGGCTACACCTTC.

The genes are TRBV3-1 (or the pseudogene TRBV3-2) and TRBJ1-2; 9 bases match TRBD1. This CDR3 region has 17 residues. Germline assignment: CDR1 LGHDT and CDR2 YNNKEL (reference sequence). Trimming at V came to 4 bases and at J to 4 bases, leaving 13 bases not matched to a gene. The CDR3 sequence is CASSPRMTRDRVYGYTF. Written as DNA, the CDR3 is TGTGCCAGCAGCCCTCGGATGACCAGGGACAGGGTCTATGGCTACACCTTC.

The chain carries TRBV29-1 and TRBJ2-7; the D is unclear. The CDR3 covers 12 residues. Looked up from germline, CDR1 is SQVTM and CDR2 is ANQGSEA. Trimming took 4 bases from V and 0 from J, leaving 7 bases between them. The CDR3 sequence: CSVVAGSYEQYF. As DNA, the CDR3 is TGCAGCGTTGTGGCAGGCTCCTACGAGCAGTACTTC.

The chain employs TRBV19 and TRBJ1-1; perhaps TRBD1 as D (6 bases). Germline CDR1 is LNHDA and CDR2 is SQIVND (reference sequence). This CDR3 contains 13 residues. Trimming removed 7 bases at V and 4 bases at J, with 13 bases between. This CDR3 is CASKGLGGTEAFF. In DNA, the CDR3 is TGTGCCAGTAAGGGGTTAGGGGGCACTGAAGCTTTCTTT.

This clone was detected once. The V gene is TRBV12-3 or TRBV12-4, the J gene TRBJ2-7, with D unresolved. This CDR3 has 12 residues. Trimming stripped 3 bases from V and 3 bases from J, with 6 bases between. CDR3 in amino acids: CASSLGNYEQYF. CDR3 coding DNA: TGTGCCAGCAGTTTGGGCAACTACGAGCAGTACTTC.

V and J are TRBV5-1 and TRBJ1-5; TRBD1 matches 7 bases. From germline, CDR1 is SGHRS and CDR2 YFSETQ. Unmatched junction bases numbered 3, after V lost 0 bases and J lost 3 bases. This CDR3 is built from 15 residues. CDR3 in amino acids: CASSLERGLNQPQHF. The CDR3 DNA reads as TGCGCCAGCAGCTTGGAAAGGGGGCTCAATCAGCCCCAGCATTTT.

The CDR3 coding sequence is TGTGCCAGCAGCCAAGGACAGGGGAGGGTGGACATTCAGTACTTC. This encodes CASSQGQGRVDIQYF. The chain has TRBV14 and TRBJ2-4, with D possibly being TRBD1 (8 bases). V gave up 1 base and J gave up 8 bases, with 15 bases separating them. CDR1 SGHDN and CDR2 FVKESK come from the germline V gene. The CDR3 is 15 residues long.

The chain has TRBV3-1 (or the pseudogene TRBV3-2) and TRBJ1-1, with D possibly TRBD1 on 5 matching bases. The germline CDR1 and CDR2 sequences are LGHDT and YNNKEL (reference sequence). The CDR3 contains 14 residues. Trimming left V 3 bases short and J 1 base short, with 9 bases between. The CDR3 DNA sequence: TGTGCCAGCAGCCAGCAGGGCAGGAACACTGAAGCTTTCTTT. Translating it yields CASSQQGRNTEAFF.

The CDR3 nucleotides are TGTGCCATCAGTGATCCGGGACTAGCGGCCAACAATGAGCAGTTCTTC. Translation gives CAISDPGLAANNEQFF. V gene TRBV10-3 combines with J gene TRBJ2-1; TRBD2 aligns across 11 bases. Germline V gives CDR1 ENHRY, CDR2 SYGVKD. V shed 3 bases and J 5 bases; nucleotides not matched to a gene: 6. The CDR3 loop spans 16 amino acids.